This record concerns one T cell receptor (beta chain) sequence. This entry comes from a study of CD8+ T cells in alopecia areata. Sequencing used cDNA as its template, made by extracting RNA and reverse transcribing it. Repertoires were generated with immunoSEQ multiplex PCR, while TCRdb's copy carries only in-frame clones and drops some. The sample has 150,000 to 200,000 clones, 45% to 75% seen once. CDR1 is MNHNY, CDR2 SVGAGI, per germline (reference sequence). This CDR3 contains 16 residues. Trimming removed 6 bases from V and 13 bases from J, with 25 bases in between. The treatment here: oral pan-JAK inhibitor, 5-10 mg twice daily.

The TCR was taken from a human donor with alopecia areata. The specimen was CD4+ T cells sorted from blood, collected at week 4, from a patient treated with tofacitinib. The chain employs TRBV6-6 and TRBJ1-6, with D uncertain. For the CDR3, the DNA is TGTGCCAGCAGCTGGAGGACGGGCGGGATTCATTTGCCCCTCCACTTT. It encodes CASSWRTGGIHLPLHF.